Listed below are T cell receptor beta chains from one sample, sequenced in a study of beta chain features in type 1 diabetes. The method was immunoSEQ multiplex PCR; TCRdb's version includes in-frame clones alone and lacks a portion of them. Seen here are 120,000 or so clones, about 17% observed once, and the top ten hold 2.3%. Source material: central memory CD4+ T cells from blood. The receptors were sampled from a man aged 25-40 years with type 1 diabetes. Each CDR3 is given with its conserved first and last residue. The D gene is left open where the match is weak. The size field is filled for only some rows; it gives once, few, many or a size class.

D	size	V	J	DNA	CDR3
TRBD1	-	TRBV7-8	TRBJ2-1	TGTGCCAGCAGCCCAGAAATCCGACAGGGGTATTACAATGAGCAGTTCTTC	CASSPEIRQGYYNEQFF
-	-	TRBV7-2	TRBJ1-2	TGTGCCAGCAGCTTAGGGCCTAACTATGGCTACACCTTC	CASSLGPNYGYTF
-	few	TRBV10-3	TRBJ1-1	TGTGCCAACCGCGGGCTGAACACTGAAGCTTTCTTT	CANRGLNTEAFF
TRBD1	-	TRBV7-2	TRBJ1-5	TGTGCCAGCAGCTATCAGGGGGATCAGCCCCAGCATTTT	CASSYQGDQPQHF
-	few	TRBV4-2	TRBJ1-6	TGTGCCAGCAGCCCCCGACCCAGGGCGGATTCACCCCTCCACTTT	CASSPRPRADSPLHF
-	-	TRBV4-3	TRBJ1-6	TGCGCCAGCAGCCAAGGGGGATTCCGGGCCAGTAAATCACCCCTCCACTTT	CASSQGGFRASKSPLHF
TRBD1	few	TRBV7-8	TRBJ2-3	TGTGCCAGCAGATTAGCTGGGACAGGGAGATTGGATACGCAGTATTTT	CASRLAGTGRLDTQYF
-	few	TRBV6-5	TRBJ1-1	TGTGCCAGCAGTTACGGGGGGATGAACACTGAAGCTTTCTTT	CASSYGGMNTEAFF
TRBD1	few	TRBV19	TRBJ2-5	TGTGCCAGTAGCGGGACAGGGACCTTACAAGAGACCCAGTACTTC	CASSGTGTLQETQYF
-	many	TRBV7-9	TRBJ1-2	TGTGCCAGCAGCTTAGATAGATATGGCTACACCTTC	CASSLDRYGYTF
-	-	TRBV13	TRBJ1-1	TGTGCCAGCAGTCCTCGGGGGACACCAAACACTGAAGCTTTCTTT	CASSPRGTPNTEAFF
-	few	TRBV6-5	TRBJ2-7	TGTGCCATCAGTGACAGGCTAGGCGAGCAGTACTTC	CAISDRLGEQYF
TRBD1	few	TRBV7-2	TRBJ2-7	TGTGCCAGCAGCACCGGACAGGGGGTTACCTACGAGCAGTACTTC	CASSTGQGVTYEQYF
-	-	TRBV30	TRBJ1-2	TGTGCCTGGAGTCACCTTAGGGGCTACACCTTC	CAWSHLRGYTF
TRBD1	once	TRBV2	TRBJ2-7	TGTGCCAGCAGTGCCAGGGGGCACTCCTACGAGCAGTACTTC	CASSARGHSYEQYF
TRBD1	few	TRBV5-1	TRBJ2-3	TGCGCCAGCAGCTTGGCCCGGCAGGGGGCGTCCACAGATACGCAGTATTTT	CASSLARQGASTDTQYF
TRBD2	-	TRBV9	TRBJ2-5	TGTGCCAGCAGCCCAGCGGGGGGCCAAGAGACCCAGTACTTC	CASSPAGGQETQYF
TRBD1	few	TRBV7-9	TRBJ2-7	TGTGCCAGCAGCTTCGGACAGGGGAGCTACGAGCAGTACTTC	CASSFGQGSYEQYF
-	many	TRBV5-1	TRBJ2-3	TGCGCCAGCAGCTTACTACAGAGCACAGATACGCAGTATTTT	CASSLLQSTDTQYF
-	-	TRBV2	TRBJ2-7	TGTGCCAGCACACCAAGCTACGAGCAGTACTTC	CASTPSYEQYF
TRBD1	-	TRBV29-1	TRBJ1-1	TGCAGCGTTGGGACAGGGGGCACTGAAGCTTTCTTT	CSVGTGGTEAFF
-	few	TRBV4-3	TRBJ2-7	TGCGCCAGCAGCCCGTCGACACGGGGAGAGCAGTACTTC	CASSPSTRGEQYF
-	few	TRBV14	TRBJ1-6	TGTGCCAGCAGGGGAAGCTCCTATAATTCACCCCTCCACTTT	CASRGSSYNSPLHF
-	few	TRBV7-9	TRBJ1-1	TGTGCCAGCAGCTTATCAGGCAGGAACACTGAAGCTTTCTTT	CASSLSGRNTEAFF
TRBD1	few	TRBV15	TRBJ2-6	TGTGCCACCAGCAGAGCGCCGGGGACAGCTGGGGCCAACGTCCTGACTTTC	CATSRAPGTAGANVLTF
TRBD2	-	TRBV7-7	TRBJ2-3	TGTGCCAGCAGCCTGACTAGCGGGGTCGCAGATACGCAGTATTTT	CASSLTSGVADTQYF
-	-	TRBV7-9	TRBJ2-1	TGTGCCAGCAGCTTCTCGAGCGGCTCCTACAATGAGCAGTTCTTC	CASSFSSGSYNEQFF
-	few	TRBV28	TRBJ2-3	TGTGCCAGCAGTTTTGAGGGGAGCACAGATACGCAGTATTTT	CASSFEGSTDTQYF
-	few	TRBV18	TRBJ1-6	TGTGCCAGCTCACCTTACGGGATTAGCTCCTATAATTCACCCCTCCACTTT	CASSPYGISSYNSPLHF
-	few	TRBV5-4	TRBJ2-3	TGTGCCAGCAGCTTGCGGCAGGCAAGAGATACGCAGTATTTT	CASSLRQARDTQYF
-	-	TRBV27	TRBJ2-1	TGTGCCAGCAGTTTAAATTACAATGAGCAGTTCTTC	CASSLNYNEQFF
TRBD1	-	TRBV4-3	TRBJ2-6	TGCGCCAGCAGCCACATCAGGGGGCCTGGGGCCAACGTCCTGACTTTC	CASSHIRGPGANVLTF
-	-	TRBV11-2	TRBJ2-3	TGTGCCAGCAGCGGGCCAGGGTCCTCATGGCATACGCAGTATTTT	CASSGPGSSWHTQYF
-	few	TRBV5-4	TRBJ2-5	TGTGCCAGCAGCTACAGGCCCCAAGAGACCCAGTACTTC	CASSYRPQETQYF
TRBD1	few	TRBV29-1	TRBJ1-2	TGCAGCGTTGGGGACAGAAACTATTATGGCTACACCTTC	CSVGDRNYYGYTF
-	-	TRBV11-3	TRBJ2-3	TGTGCCAGCAGCTTAGATCGCGAGGCAGATACGCAGTATTTT	CASSLDREADTQYF
-	many	TRBV7-9	TRBJ2-5	TGTGCCAGCAGCACACTCACGGAGACCCAGTACTTC	CASSTLTETQYF
-	many	TRBV10-3	TRBJ2-5	TGTGCCATCAGTGAGTCGGCTAGCGTACTACAAGAGACCCAGTACTTC	CAISESASVLQETQYF
-	-	TRBV6-6	TRBJ1-1	TGTGCCAGCGTCGCGCGGACACTGAACACTGAAGCTTTCTTT	CASVARTLNTEAFF
TRBD2	-	TRBV9	TRBJ2-3	TGTGCCAGCAGCGCCGGACTAGACACAGATACGCAGTATTTT	CASSAGLDTDTQYF
TRBD1	few	TRBV4-2	TRBJ2-5	TGTGCCAGCAGCCAAGACGGGACAGGGTACCCAGAGACCCAGTACTTC	CASSQDGTGYPETQYF